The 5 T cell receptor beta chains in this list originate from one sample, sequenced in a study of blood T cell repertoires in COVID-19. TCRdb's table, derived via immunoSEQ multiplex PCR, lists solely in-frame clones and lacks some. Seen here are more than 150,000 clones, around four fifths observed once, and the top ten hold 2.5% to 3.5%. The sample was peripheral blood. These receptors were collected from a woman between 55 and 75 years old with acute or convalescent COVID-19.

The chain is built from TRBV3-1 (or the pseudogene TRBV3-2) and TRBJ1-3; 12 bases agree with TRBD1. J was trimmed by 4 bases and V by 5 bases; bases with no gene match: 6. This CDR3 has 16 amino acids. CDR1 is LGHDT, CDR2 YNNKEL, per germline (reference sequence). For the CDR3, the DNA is TGTGCCAGCAGCAAAAGGGACAGGGGGCTAGGAAACACCATATATTTT. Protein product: CASSKRDRGLGNTIYF.

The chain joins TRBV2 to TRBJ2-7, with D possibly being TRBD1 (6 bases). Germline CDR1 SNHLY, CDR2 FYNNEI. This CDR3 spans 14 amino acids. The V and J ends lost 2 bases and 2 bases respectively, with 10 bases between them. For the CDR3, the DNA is TGTGCCAGCAGTGAACTGGACAGCCCCTACGAGCAGTACTTC. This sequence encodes CASSELDSPYEQYF.

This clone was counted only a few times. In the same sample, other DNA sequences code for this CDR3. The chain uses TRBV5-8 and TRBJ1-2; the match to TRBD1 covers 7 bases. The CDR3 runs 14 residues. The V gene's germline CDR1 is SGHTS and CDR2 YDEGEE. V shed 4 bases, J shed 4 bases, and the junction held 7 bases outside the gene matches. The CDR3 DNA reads TGTGCCAGCAGCCCCGGGACAGCATCCTATGGCTACACCTTC. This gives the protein CASSPGTASYGYTF. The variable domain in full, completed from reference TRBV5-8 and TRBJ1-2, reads EAGVTQSPTHLIKTRGQQATLRCSPISGHTSVYWYQQALGLGLQFLLWYDEGEERNRGNFPPRFSGRQFPNYSSELNVNALELEDSALYLCASSPGTASYGYTFGSGTRLTVV.

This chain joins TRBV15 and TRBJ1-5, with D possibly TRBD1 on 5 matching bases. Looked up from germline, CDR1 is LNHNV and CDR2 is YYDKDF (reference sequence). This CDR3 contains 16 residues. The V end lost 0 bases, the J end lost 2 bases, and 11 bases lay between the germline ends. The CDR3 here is CATSRDRQGGNQPQHF. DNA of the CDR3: TGTGCCACCAGCAGAGATCGCCAGGGCGGCAATCAGCCCCAGCATTTT.

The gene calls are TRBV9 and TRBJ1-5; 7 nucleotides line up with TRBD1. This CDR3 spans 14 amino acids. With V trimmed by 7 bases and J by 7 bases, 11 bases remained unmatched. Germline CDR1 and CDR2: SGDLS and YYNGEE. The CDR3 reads CASGVTGVGQPQHF. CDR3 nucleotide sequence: TGTGCCAGCGGGGTTACAGGGGTCGGGCAGCCCCAGCATTTT.